This T cell receptor (beta chain) was identified during a study of blood T cells in healthy people across ages. Overall study results and limits: Researchers said unsorted PBMCs prevented a conclusive naive versus antigen-experienced comparison. Higher naive T cell percentage went strongly together with higher TCR beta diversity.

Total RNA extracted from each sample amounted to at least 6 micrograms. This clonotype was seen only a few times. Its antigen is not known. This CDR3 is built from 14 residues. CDR1 and CDR2 (germline): LGHDT, YNNKEL (reference sequence). V was clipped by 1 base and J by 5 bases, with 9 bases between them. It was with a sample-barcoded 5' primer and a J-beta primer mix that a second PCR of roughly 7 to 12 cycles was run. A template-switch adaptor with 12 random nucleotides tagged each cDNA molecule. TCRdb ran MiXCR on the 5' RACE reads and lists one entry per CDR3 protein. The sample includes approximately 830,000 distinct CDR3 sequences, about 59% of them seen just once.

The sequencing input was blood. This clonotype originated in a young man in good health. The genes are TRBV3-1 and TRBJ2-4, with D maybe TRBD2 (5 bases). CDR3 sequence (DNA): TGTGCCAGCAGCCAAGGGAGGTTTCAAAACATTCAGTACTTC. Residues: CASSQGRFQNIQYF.